What follows describes a single T cell receptor (beta chain). The antigen remains unidentified. The data originate from a study of cytomegalovirus exposure and HLA in healthy donors. Vbeta (60) and Jbeta (13) primers were used in the PCR. Data came from immunoSEQ multiplex PCR; TCRdb stores just in-frame clones and leaves some out. The repertoire holds about 140,000 clones, with about four fifths as singletons. At sampling all donors were nominally healthy, likely with unrecorded immune exposures. Looked up from germline, CDR1 is MNHNY and CDR2 is SVGAGI (reference sequence). The CDR3 sequence is 13 residues long. V lost 2 bases and J 6 bases, leaving 10 bases between the germline ends. The study, taken as a whole, reports: About 150 TCR beta chains were listed as cytomegalovirus-associated.

The receptor comes from a woman younger than 35 in good health and CMV-seropositive. The sample taken for sequencing was PBMCs. The chain couples TRBV6-6 to TRBJ1-2; D might be TRBD1 (5 bases). The CDR3 sequence is CASSYRGGDGYTF. The CDR3 DNA follows: TGTGCCAGCAGTTACCGTGGAGGGGATGGCTACACCTTC.